This T cell receptor (beta chain) emerged from a study of vaccination effects on CD4 cells after COVID-19. The CDR3 consists of 19 residues. Germline assignment: CDR1 LGHNA and CDR2 YSLEER. Trimming removed 1 base from V and 3 bases from J; junction bases left unmatched: 11. TCRdb keeps only in-frame clones here, not all; method: immunoSEQ multiplex PCR. The sample has over 35,000 clones; approximately 82% are singletons. Cells that had been cultured for roughly eleven days were the source of isolated CD4+ T cells. Infection with SARS-CoV-2 occurred in the person between March and December 2020, and PCR confirmed it. The vaccine given was either BNT162b2 or mRNA-1273, in two doses. With regard to this clone: Its target is not known.

This receptor was identified in a human donor who had a prior SARS-CoV-2 infection. The V gene is TRBV4-3, the J gene TRBJ2-2; TRBD2 matches at 10 bases. Sequencing was performed on CD4+ T cells from PBMCs cultured without peptide, taken after COVID-19 vaccination. As DNA, the CDR3 is TGCGCCAGCAGCCAAGTTGGAATTCAGCGGGGGGGCTACACCGGGGAGCTGTTTTTT. Its translation: CASSQVGIQRGGYTGELFF.